This T cell receptor (beta chain) was obtained from a study of OX40 agonist ivuxolimab in advanced cancers. Whole-study context: Ivuxolimab is an agonistic anti-OX40 (CD134) antibody, and patients were treated with it. Patients were infused with ivuxolimab every 2 weeks at 0.01 to 10 mg/kg. Those treated in dose escalation had hepatocellular carcinoma, melanoma, renal cell cancer or head and neck cancer. Study conclusions and caveats: Relative to CD4+, CD8+ T cells held more expanded clones on average.

About this clone: No antigen is known for it.

Data came from immunoSEQ multiplex PCR; TCRdb stores just in-frame clones and leaves some out. The sample shows under 60,000 clones, roughly 92% of them seen only once. Trimming stripped 8 bases from V and 0 bases from J, with 10 bases between. Germline CDR1 is SNHLY and CDR2 is FYNNEI. The CDR3 length is 14 residues. The sequence derives from an adult with an advanced solid tumor such as melanoma, head and neck, liver or kidney cancer. The starting material was CD4+ or CD8+ T cells sorted from blood, obtained in a trial of the OX40 agonist ivuxolimab. The V gene is TRBV2, the J gene TRBJ2-2; a weak D match, TRBD2 (5 bases). For the CDR3, the DNA is TGTGCCAGCGCAAGGGAGACGAACACCGGGGAGCTGTTTTTT. Its protein is CASARETNTGELFF.